Shown below are 21 T cell receptor beta chains from a single sample sequenced in a study of T cell changes during pregnancy in multiple sclerosis. Profiling relied on immunoSEQ multiplex PCR, and the TCRdb table lists in-frame clones only, not all of them. The profile shows about 71,000 clones, around nine tenths of them singletons. The specimen was peripheral blood, collected in the third trimester of pregnancy. These receptors were obtained from a female donor with multiple sclerosis, enrolled in a pregnancy study.

The J gene is TRBJ1-5, the V gene TRBV7-2; D perhaps matches TRBD1 (5 bases). Germline values: CDR1 SGHTA, CDR2 FQGNSA. The CDR3 totals 16 residues. Trimming cost V 2 bases and J 0 bases, with 11 bases left between them. CDR3: CASSLSATDSNQPQHF. For the CDR3, the DNA is TGTGCCAGCAGCTTATCGGCGACAGATAGCAATCAGCCCCAGCATTTT.

The chain combines TRBV7-2 with TRBJ2-4, with TRBD1 identical over 7 bases. Germline CDR1 is SGHTA and CDR2 is FQGNSA. The CDR3 is made up of 19 amino acids. V lost 0 bases to trimming and J lost 0 bases; unmatched junction nucleotides: 11. The CDR3 protein is CASSLAFTGAELAKNIQYF. The CDR3 DNA reads as TGTGCCAGCAGCTTAGCGTTCACAGGGGCGGAACTAGCCAAAAACATTCAGTACTTC.

The chain has TRBV28 and TRBJ1-5, with 10 bases fitting TRBD1. CDR3 size: 15 residues. With 6 bases clipped from V and 3 bases from J, the junction kept 5 bases outside the gene matches. The V gene's germline CDR1 is MDHEN and CDR2 SYDVKM. Written as DNA, the CDR3 is TGTGCCAGCAGAAGGGGGACAGGGGTCAATCAGCCCCAGCATTTT. This sequence encodes CASRRGTGVNQPQHF.

The CDR3 DNA is TGTGCCAGCAGTGAAGGGCGGGACCTCTCCTACGAGCAGTACTTC. Its translation is CASSEGRDLSYEQYF. This chain uses TRBV6-1 with TRBJ2-7; tentatively, D is TRBD2 (6 bases). V dropped 1 base and J dropped 0 bases, with 10 bases sitting between them. Germline V gene data show CDR1 as MNHNS and CDR2 as SASEGT. This CDR3 has 15 amino acids.

The chain joins TRBV2 to TRBJ2-7; a possible D gene is TRBD1 (7 bases). Germline loops: CDR1 SNHLY, CDR2 FYNNEI. This CDR3 is built from 14 residues. Trimming stripped 8 bases from V and 2 bases from J, with 16 bases between. The CDR3 here is CASRGGRGTYEQYF. As DNA, the CDR3 is TGTGCCAGCCGGGGAGGCAGGGGGACCTACGAGCAGTACTTC. Variable domain in full (rest from reference TRBV2 and TRBJ2-7): EPEVTQTPSHQVTQMGQEVILRCVPISNHLYFYWYRQILGQKVEFLVSFYNNEISEKSEIFDDQFSVERPDGSNFTLKIRSTKLEDSAMYFCASRGGRGTYEQYFGPGTRLTVT.

V and J are TRBV28 and TRBJ2-7, with TRBD2 identical over 11 bases. Germline trimming cut 5 bases from V and 3 bases from J; bases unmatched to any gene: 12. This CDR3 spans 17 amino acids. Looked up from germline, CDR1 is MDHEN and CDR2 is SYDVKM. CDR3 protein: CASSGGASGRTGYEQYF. In DNA form, the CDR3 reads TGTGCCAGCAGTGGGGGGGCTAGCGGGAGGACAGGCTACGAGCAGTACTTC.

V and J are TRBV7-9 and TRBJ2-7, with D possibly being TRBD2 (5 bases). V was clipped by 2 bases and J by 3 bases, with 8 bases between them. CDR1 and CDR2 from the germline V gene are SEHNR and FQNEAQ (reference sequence). This CDR3 has 13 amino acids. DNA of the CDR3: TGTGCCAGCAGCTTACTGAGCGGCTACGAGCAGTACTTC. Its translation is CASSLLSGYEQYF.

The chain combines TRBV5-1 with TRBJ2-5; TRBD2 agrees at 7 bases. CDR1 and CDR2 from the germline V gene are SGHRS and YFSETQ. V dropped 3 bases and J dropped 1; count of bases not matched to a gene: 6. This CDR3 region has 15 residues. The CDR3 protein is CASSSGGQLQETQYF. The CDR3 region has the DNA TGCGCCAGCAGCTCGGGAGGACAACTCCAAGAGACCCAGTACTTC.

This clone was seen just once. The chain links TRBV10-2 to TRBJ2-2; TRBD2 matches 8 bases. After removal of 7 bases from V and 5 bases from J, the junction contained 12 bases not matched to a gene. The CDR3 spans 16 residues. Germline-derived CDR1 and CDR2 are WSHSY and SAAADI. The CDR3 loop is CASNKGGTSGTGELFF. CDR3 nucleotide sequence: TGCGCCAGCAACAAAGGCGGGACTAGTGGTACCGGGGAGCTGTTTTTT.

This chain links TRBV7-3 with TRBJ2-2, with D unclear. The CDR3 is 14 residues long. The V end was cut by 5 bases, the J end by 4 bases, with 11 bases between. Germline loops: CDR1 SGHTA, CDR2 FQGTGA. The CDR3 sequence is CASSPASGTGELFF. The CDR3 DNA reads TGTGCCAGCAGCCCCGCGTCGGGCACCGGGGAGCTGTTTTTT.

The J gene is TRBJ2-5, the V gene TRBV10-3; TRBD2 matches at 8 bases. CDR3 length: 18 amino acids. The germline CDR1 and CDR2 sequences are ENHRY and SYGVKD. V dropped 0 bases and J dropped 5; count of bases not matched to a gene: 14. The CDR3 protein is CAISESVGGEREFETQYF. The CDR3 nucleotides are TGTGCCATCAGTGAGTCGGTGGGGGGCGAGCGGGAGTTCGAGACCCAGTACTTC.

The genes are TRBV28 and TRBJ1-5; no firm D call. The CDR3 consists of 15 residues. Trimming stripped 5 bases from V and 3 bases from J, with 14 bases between. Looked up from germline, CDR1 is MDHEN and CDR2 is SYDVKM. This chain's CDR3 is CASSPQSGFNQPQHF. The CDR3 DNA follows: TGTGCCAGCAGTCCCCAATCGGGGTTCAATCAGCCCCAGCATTTT.

With regard to this clone: Other DNA sequences within the sample encode an identical CDR3. The chain combines TRBV19 with TRBJ1-2; 9 nucleotides align to TRBD1. CDR1 and CDR2 (germline): LNHDA, SQIVND (reference sequence). V trimming: 6 bases; J trimming: 5 bases; junction bases outside the gene matches: 7. This CDR3 region has 14 residues. DNA for the CDR3: TGTGCCAGTAGAGCCGGACAGGGGAGGTATGGCTACACCTTC. Translation gives CASRAGQGRYGYTF.

The chain combines TRBV5-1 with TRBJ2-2; D not certain. The V gene's germline CDR1 is SGHRS and CDR2 YFSETQ. The CDR3 totals 15 residues. Trimming shortened V by 0 bases and J by 2 bases, and 8 bases separated the two germline ends. DNA for the CDR3: TGCGCCAGCAGCTTGGCTAGAGTTAACACCGGGGAGCTGTTTTTT. Encoded protein: CASSLARVNTGELFF.

The CDR3 loop reads CASSPYRGAQFF. CDR3 DNA: TGTGCCAGTAGTCCGTACCGGGGGGCCCAGTTCTTC. The rearrangement joins TRBV19 to TRBJ2-1; a possible D gene is TRBD2 (7 bases). This CDR3 spans 12 amino acids. Germline V CDR1 and CDR2: LNHDA, SQIVND (reference sequence). V shed 5 bases and J shed 13 bases, with 15 bases lying between them. Full variable domain (missing parts from reference TRBV19 and TRBJ2-1): DGGITQSPKYLFRKEGQNVTLSCEQNLNHDAMYWYRQDPGQGLRLIYYSQIVNDFQKGDIAEGYSVSREKKESFPLTVTSAQKNPTAFYLCASSPYRGAQFFGPGTRLTVL.

This clone was detected only a few times. The J gene is TRBJ1-2, the V gene TRBV29-1; D is uncertain. This CDR3 has 12 residues. Trimming stripped 4 bases from V and 1 base from J, with 7 bases between. Germline V gene sequence: CDR1 SQVTM, CDR2 ANQGSEA. The DNA of the CDR3 is TGCAGCGTTGTCGAGGGTAACTATGGCTACACCTTC. It translates to CSVVEGNYGYTF.

The sample holds one count of this clone. V gene TRBV10-3 combines with J gene TRBJ2-3; possible D gene TRBD1, 6 bases. V lost 2 bases and J 5 bases, leaving 17 bases between the germline ends. CDR1 is ENHRY, CDR2 SYGVKD, per germline. The CDR3 extends over 16 amino acids. The CDR3 loop reads CAISERKQGRIDTQYF. Here the CDR3 DNA reads TGTGCCATCAGTGAGAGGAAACAGGGTAGGATAGATACGCAGTATTTT.

The rearrangement joins TRBV5-4 to TRBJ1-1; possible D gene TRBD1, 6 bases. The CDR3 has 13 amino acids. Trimming took 9 bases from V and 6 from J, leaving 18 bases between them. CDR1 is SGHNT and CDR2 is YYREEE in the germline V gene (reference sequence). CDR3 in amino acids: CATQGQPVAEAFF. DNA for the CDR3: TGTGCCACACAGGGACAACCCGTGGCTGAAGCTTTCTTT.

The chain recombines TRBV10-2 with TRBJ2-7; TRBD1 aligns across 8 bases. With V trimmed by 5 bases and J by 7 bases, 7 bases remained unmatched. Germline V gene data show CDR1 as WSHSY and CDR2 as SAAADI. This CDR3 contains 13 residues. Here the CDR3 reads CASSFTGGREQYF. The CDR3 DNA follows: TGCGCCAGCAGTTTCACAGGGGGGAGAGAGCAGTACTTC.

The sample holds one count of this clone. V usage is TRBV19 and J usage is TRBJ1-2; 7 positions agree with TRBD1. Germline CDR1 is LNHDA and CDR2 is SQIVND (reference sequence). Trimming at V came to 5 bases and at J to 4 bases, leaving 4 bases not matched to a gene. This CDR3 has 13 residues. This CDR3 reads CASSSGGTYGYTF. The CDR3 region has the DNA TGTGCCAGTAGTTCAGGGGGGACCTATGGCTACACCTTC.

The chain employs TRBV7-9 and TRBJ2-4; 8 nucleotides align to TRBD1. Germline V gives CDR1 SEHNR, CDR2 FQNEAQ (reference sequence). The CDR3 consists of 17 residues. Germline trimming cut 5 bases from V and 0 bases from J; bases unmatched to any gene: 9. The CDR3 DNA reads as TGTGCCAGCAGCCCCGCGACAGGGGCGCTAGCCAAAAACATTCAGTACTTC. Its protein product is CASSPATGALAKNIQYF.